Many counts were recorded for the clone carrying this TCR beta chain. The sample comes from a study of read filtering for tumor transcriptome and immune sequencing. For the study at large: IR-seq gave about 3.5 to 11 million TCR reads per sample; RNA-seq gave about 75 to 1,300.

The library was built from roughly 400 ng RNA with molecular barcoded adaptors for alpha/delta and beta/gamma chains. TCRdb re-derived calls from the reads in MiXCR, one entry per CDR3 protein. The table lists over 55,000 distinct CDR3 sequences, approximately 15% of them singletons. The clonotype was recovered from a donor at least 40 years old with multiple myeloma. Sequencing was done on a sample of a population of CD138-negative cells sorted from bone marrow.

CDR3 sequence: CASSGPWAPEAFF. In DNA, the CDR3 is TGTGCCAGCAGTGGACCCTGGGCCCCTGAAGCTTTCTTT. The rearrangement joins TRBV25-1 to TRBJ1-1; no firm D call. Trimming pared 4 bases from V and 6 bases from J, leaving 12 bases between. The CDR3 extends over 13 amino acids. Looked up from germline, CDR1 is MGHDK and CDR2 is SYGVNS.